This TCR beta chain was found in a study of shared clonotypes between healthy human individuals. Study as a whole: CD4 naive and memory got three plates each, CD8 naive two, CD8 memory one.

Clones were sequenced by immunoSEQ multiplex PCR, and TCRdb holds only the in-frame ones, with some missing. In the table there are millions of clones, around 94% of which are singletons. V lost 6 bases and J lost 3; bases outside the gene matches: 12. Germline V lookup: CDR1 MDHEN, CDR2 SYDVKM. The CDR3 length is 17 residues. About this clone itself: Its cognate antigen is unknown.

Study-wide results and limits: Clonotype sharing levels among donors were expected to vary with sequencing depth.

This chain links TRBV28 with TRBJ1-5; 9 bases map to TRBD1. The sample comprised naive CD4+ T cells sorted from blood. Stated subset: CD45RA+ positively selected. This receptor was obtained from a man younger than 35 in good health. CDR3 residues: CASSFPAGTGYNQPQHF. The CDR3 bases are TGTGCCAGCAGCTTCCCCGCCGGGACAGGGTACAATCAGCCCCAGCATTTT.